This TCR beta chain stems from a study of vaccination and CD4 T cells after COVID-19 (dated by TCRdb to the early 2020s). General notes on the study: Convalescent patients had a positive SARS-CoV-2 result on nasal swab PCR, and of these patients, nine had mild disease and one had severe disease. Six males and four females were included in the convalescent cohort, with two Hispanic individuals, seven Caucasians, two Asians and one multiracial person represented. Two doses of either the Pfizer-BioNTech BNT162b2 vaccine (n=8) or the Moderna mRNA-1273 vaccine (n=2) were administered to participants. Post-COVID blood samples from convalescent patients were collected a median of approximately 93 days after diagnosis, with a range of 35 to 161 days. The time from the second vaccine dose to post-vaccine blood sampling had a median of roughly 77 days and ranged from 14 to 241 days. Overlapping spike peptide pools from SARS-CoV-2 and from the common cold coronaviruses HCoV-NL63, HCoV-OC43 and HCoV-229E were used as culture stimuli. Control cultures received a CEFX viral epitope pool as the positive control, an HIV-1 Nef peptide pool as the negative control, or no peptide. The spike-specific CD4+ TCR repertoire was compared before and after mRNA vaccination in 10 to 11 COVID-19 convalescent patients and a few infection-naive healthy vaccine recipients. What the study reported, not specific to this receptor: Relatively few convalescent patients were included in the study, and early timepoints after natural infection were not analyzed. Among the post-vaccine SARS-CoV-2-reactive clones in convalescent patients, a median 86.3% showed up only after vaccination, which suggests vaccine-specific priming. An increase in the median number of SARS-CoV-2-reactive clonotypes from more than 20 after infection to 35 to 40 after vaccination was observed, but the change was not found to be significant. In convalescent patients, nearly all vaccine-specific clones (304 of 307) were found to be mono-reactive for SARS-CoV-2 spike rather than cross-reactive with common cold coronaviruses.

V was cut back by 8 bases and J by 7 bases, leaving a gap of 14 bases between them. The CDR3 spans 13 residues, from the cysteine through the phenylalanine. The entry retains the CDR3 DNA only, 39 bases that are in frame from base 1. The treatment or condition tag for this specimen amounts to: roughly ten-day PBMC culture with coronavirus spike peptide pools or control peptides (ViraFEST assay). To expand antigen-specific T cells with peptide pools and then pick out the expanded clonotypes through TCR sequencing, the study relied on the ViraFEST assay. The positive SARS-CoV-2 PCR tests of the convalescent patients were dated from March to December 2020, before the Alpha, Beta and Delta variants emerged in the United States. Each well held 2 million or so PBMCs cultured in IMDM containing approximately 5% human AB serum and about 10 IU/ml IL-2, with about 10 ug/ml peptide pools added. On days 3 and 7, half of the culture medium was replaced with fresh IL-2-containing medium. CD4+ T cells were isolated after 10 days of culture through negative selection using the EasySep CD4+ T cell isolation kit. Ficoll-Paque Plus gradient centrifugation was used to isolate PBMCs from whole blood, and the isolated PBMCs were then either used fresh or cryopreserved at -140C. Each culture condition was generally run in triplicate wells.

Concerning this clonotype itself: Its antigen is still unknown. Per-nucleotide qualities are absent, and no much larger clonotype sits a single base away.

The method was PCR. DNA from cultured CD4+ T cells was subjected to TCR sequencing with the Oncomine TCR Beta short-read assay at the Johns Hopkins FTIC core. The QIAamp micro DNA kit was used to extract genomic DNA from the cultured CD4+ T cells. The Oncomine TCR Beta libraries from cultured CD4+ T cells were pooled using unique dual indexes and then sequenced on an Illumina iSeq 100. As for how the authors treated the data: Non-productive sequences were removed, and CDR3s not starting with C, not ending with F or W, or shorter than 7 amino acids were discarded. Antigen-specific clonotypes were identified using the MANAFEST web application through comparison of peptide-stimulated wells with reference and other culture wells. Positive clones required FDR below 0.05, an odds ratio above 5, and productive frequency above 0.1% in at least two of three replicate wells. A clonotype counted as cross-reactive if it showed significant expansion both in the SARS-CoV-2 spike wells and in at least one common cold coronavirus spike condition. CDR3 homology was assessed with Levenshtein distances (stringdist) and unrooted phylogenetic trees (ape) in R version 3.6.1. TCRdb cleaned the public reads at Q25 with fastp, built clones with MiXCR and kept in-frame beta chains. Merged by CDR3 protein, the rows form single entries marked with the most common genes and DNA. None of the V and J calls come from the authors' own analysis; TCRdb made them. Recorded for this sample are about 15,000 distinct CDR3 sequences; about 42% of them occurred a single time. Jointly, the top ten make up 20% to 25% of the sample.

Recombination linked TRBV12-3 or TRBV12-4 to TRBJ1-4, with no confident D gene call. The clonotype comes from a human donor with COVID-19. The sample consisted of cultured CD4+ T cells from blood. DNA sequence: TGTGCCAGCCTGGCCACGCCGGGTGAAAAACTGTTTTTT. The resulting protein is CASLATPGEKLFF.